The 23 T cell receptor beta chains reported below all come from one sample, sequenced in a study of shared clonotypes between healthy human individuals. Clones were read by immunoSEQ multiplex PCR, and TCRdb kept only the in-frame ones, dropping some. The sample records approximately 1.1 million clones, roughly 74% being singletons. Material for sequencing was memory CD4+ T cells from PBMCs. Subset reported: CD45RA-negative fraction. All receptors derive from a young man in good health. Some clones in this sample may be carry-over from other donors' samples.

This chain joins TRBV2 and TRBJ1-2; TRBD1 agrees at 9 bases. Losses at the gene ends were 5 bases for V and 7 bases for J; bases not matched to a gene: 11. Germline V gene sequence: CDR1 SNHLY, CDR2 FYNNEI. The CDR3 extends over 15 amino acids. Written as DNA, the CDR3 is TGTGCCAGCAGTAAATCCGGGACAGGGATTCTTGGCTACACCTTC. This encodes CASSKSGTGILGYTF.

As concerns this clone: This likely came from a read error, as a far larger clone is one base away. This specimen includes other DNA sequences encoding the same CDR3. The rearrangement joins TRBV2 to TRBJ1-5; D remains ambiguous. CDR3 size: 16 residues. Germline V gives CDR1 SNHLY, CDR2 FYNNEI. V lost 3 bases and J lost 0, with 12 bases in between. CDR3 nucleotides: TGTGCCAGCAGTGAGTGGTCACCGTATAGCAATCAGCCCCAGCATTTT. Residues: CASSEWSPYSNQPQHF.

The genes are TRBV18 and TRBJ2-7, with a weak D call TRBD2 (5 bases). The germline CDR1 and CDR2 sequences are KGHSH and LQKENI. The V end lost 2 bases, the J end lost 6 bases, and 5 bases lay between the germline ends. The length of the CDR3 is 11 residues. Here the CDR3 reads CASSPGSEQYF. The CDR3 region has the DNA TGTGCCAGCTCACCAGGGAGCGAGCAGTACTTC.

V gene TRBV5-5 combines with J gene TRBJ1-1; 12 positions agree with TRBD1. Germline V gene lookup returns CDR1 SGHKS and CDR2 YYEKEE (reference sequence). Trimming took 4 bases from V and 5 from J; bases not matched to a gene: 15. The CDR3 has 18 residues. The CDR3 region is CASSLRGTGGSVGTEAFF. The CDR3 DNA follows: TGTGCCAGCAGCCTTCGAGGGACAGGGGGCAGTGTAGGGACTGAAGCTTTCTTT.

This clone occurred a few times. The rearrangement links TRBV28 to TRBJ2-3; D gene ambiguous. There are 16 residues in the CDR3. The V gene lost 4 bases and the J gene lost 4 bases, with 18 bases spanning the gap. The V gene's germline CDR1 is MDHEN and CDR2 SYDVKM. The CDR3 DNA reads TGTGCCAGCAGTTCCCCGATCCGAGAGGTGGCAGATACGCAGTATTTT. Translated, it gives CASSSPIREVADTQYF.

The gene calls are TRBV18 and TRBJ1-5; 7 bases are a match to TRBD1. With V trimmed by 1 base and J by 10 bases, 13 bases remained unmatched. Germline V gene lookup returns CDR1 KGHSH and CDR2 LQKENI. CDR3 length: 16 residues. Written as DNA, the CDR3 is TGTGCCAGCTCACCACAAGGGCTAAAGGGGGCGAGCCCCCAGCATTTT. Translation gives CASSPQGLKGASPQHF.

The DNA for the CDR3 is TGTGCCAGCAGCCAGTCTCGGGGGCCCGAGGGGGAGCTGTTTTTT. This translates into CASSQSRGPEGELFF. The chain joins TRBV7-2 to TRBJ2-2, with D perhaps matching TRBD1 or TRBD2 (6 bases each). CDR3 length: 15 amino acids. CDR1 is SGHTA and CDR2 is FQGNSA in the germline V gene. V was trimmed by 5 bases and J by 8 bases, leaving 18 bases between them.

This chain links TRBV4-2 with TRBJ2-5; 8 bases match TRBD2. The V segment lost 4 bases and the J segment 5 bases; nucleotides outside the gene matches: 12. There are 16 residues in the CDR3. Per the germline V gene, CDR1 is LGHNA and CDR2 is YNFKEQ. CDR3: CASSLRAGEVLETQYF. The CDR3 DNA follows: TGTGCCAGCAGCCTTCGAGCGGGGGAGGTCTTGGAGACCCAGTACTTC.

This clone appeared a few times. The rearrangement links TRBV6-5 to TRBJ2-1, with a tentative D call TRBD2 (6 bases). Germline V gives CDR1 MNHEY, CDR2 SVGAGI. V was pared by 7 bases and J by 7 bases, with 11 bases between. The CDR3 totals 12 residues. CDR3 nucleotides: TGTGCCAGCACGACTAGTTATAATGAGCAGTTCTTC. Translated: CASTTSYNEQFF.

This clone was seen a handful of times. The chain carries TRBV7-2 and TRBJ2-2; possible D gene TRBD2, 5 bases. Germline-derived CDR1 and CDR2 are SGHTA and FQGNSA. The CDR3 runs 17 residues. Trimming took off 4 bases at V and 6 bases at J, with 21 bases between the two ends. CDR3 coding DNA: TGTGCCAGCAGCTCCCGGTCCTCCCGGGGTGTAGCCGGGGAGCTGTTTTTT. Its translation: CASSSRSSRGVAGELFF.

Of note for this clone: Other DNA sequences in this specimen translate into the identical CDR3. V and J are TRBV18 and TRBJ2-2; D perhaps matches TRBD1 (6 bases). Trimming removed 4 bases at V and 1 base at J, with 7 bases between. Germline CDR1 KGHSH, CDR2 LQKENI. This CDR3 is 14 amino acids long. CDR3 protein: CASSQDRNTGELFF. The CDR3 DNA follows: TGTGCCAGCTCACAGGACAGGAACACCGGGGAGCTGTTTTTT.

The chain is built from TRBV19 and TRBJ2-1, with no clear D. The CDR3 consists of 13 residues. Germline V gives CDR1 LNHDA, CDR2 SQIVND (reference sequence). The V gene lost 2 bases and the J gene lost 5 bases, with 7 bases spanning the gap. In DNA, the CDR3 is TGTGCCAGTAGTATACCGCTAGACAATGAGCAGTTCTTC. Translation gives CASSIPLDNEQFF. Filled out from reference TRBV19 and TRBJ2-1, the complete variable domain reads DGGITQSPKYLFRKEGQNVTLSCEQNLNHDAMYWYRQDPGQGLRLIYYSQIVNDFQKGDIAEGYSVSREKKESFPLTVTSAQKNPTAFYLCASSIPLDNEQFFGPGTRLTVL.

This chain links TRBV28 with TRBJ2-7; TRBD2 is a possible D gene (6 bases). There are 13 residues in the CDR3. Trimming took off 10 bases at V and 4 bases at J, with 17 bases between the two ends. CDR1 is MDHEN and CDR2 is SYDVKM in the germline V gene. The CDR3 nucleotides are TGTGCCACCATTGGGAGGCAGGGTTACGAGCAGTACTTC. Encoded protein: CATIGRQGYEQYF.

The chain recombines TRBV27 with TRBJ1-6; D perhaps matches TRBD1 (6 bases). Germline V gene lookup returns CDR1 MNHEY and CDR2 SMNVEV (reference sequence). Between the trimmed V and J ends, which lost 6 bases and 9 bases, there was a span of 15 bases. CDR3 length: 14 residues. The DNA of the CDR3 is TGTGCCAGCAGGTCTACAGGGTCGGGTTCACCCCTCCACTTT. Translation: CASRSTGSGSPLHF.

The rearrangement joins TRBV4-2 to TRBJ1-5, with D hard to call. The CDR3 spans 15 residues. Trimming stripped 2 bases from V and 0 bases from J, with 8 bases between. Per the germline V gene, CDR1 is LGHNA and CDR2 is YNFKEQ. For the CDR3, the DNA is TGTGCCAGCAGCCAACGGGATACTAGCAATCAGCCCCAGCATTTT. Residues: CASSQRDTSNQPQHF.

V usage is TRBV4-1 and J usage is TRBJ2-1; maybe TRBD2 (5 bases). The CDR3 has 17 residues. V shed 2 bases and J shed 5 bases, with 19 bases lying between them. The germline V gene encodes CDR1 MGHRA and CDR2 YSYEKL. The DNA of the CDR3 is TGCGCCAGCAGCCAATTCCAACTAGAAGAGGAGAACAATGAGCAGTTCTTC. Translated: CASSQFQLEEENNEQFF.

The chain is built from TRBV23-1 and TRBJ2-1, with 12 bases matching TRBD2. TRBV23-1 is an ORF for which the function is uncertain. The CDR3 contains 17 residues. V lost 0 bases to trimming and J lost 4 bases; unmatched junction nucleotides: 4. DNA of the CDR3: TGCGCCAGCAGTCAATCGACTAGCGGGAGCCTTTACAATGAGCAGTTCTTC. It yields the protein CASSQSTSGSLYNEQFF.

The chain couples TRBV10-2 to TRBJ2-5; 10 bases are shared with TRBD2. The trim removed 4 bases at V and 4 bases at J, leaving 6 bases unmatched. The CDR3 extends over 15 amino acids. Germline V gene data show CDR1 as WSHSY and CDR2 as SAAADI. The chain's CDR3 is CASSGLLAGRETQYF. CDR3 DNA sequence: TGCGCCAGCAGTGGTTTACTAGCGGGGAGAGAGACCCAGTACTTC.

The chain links TRBV5-4 to TRBJ2-2; TRBD1 is a possible D gene (6 bases). CDR1 and CDR2 (germline): SGHNT, YYREEE (reference sequence). V was clipped by 2 bases and J by 4 bases, with 12 bases between them. This CDR3 has 15 amino acids. The CDR3 is CASSFARGSTGELFF. Here the CDR3 DNA reads TGTGCCAGCAGCTTCGCCAGGGGAAGCACCGGGGAGCTGTTTTTT.

The chain uses TRBV6-1 and TRBJ2-3; D ambiguous. Germline V gene lookup returns CDR1 MNHNS and CDR2 SASEGT. Trimming stripped 3 bases from V and 0 bases from J, with 7 bases between. The CDR3 runs 14 residues. The CDR3 loop is CASSDGQSTDTQYF. CDR3 in DNA: TGTGCCAGCAGTGACGGGCAGAGCACAGATACGCAGTATTTT.

This chain links TRBV6-5 with TRBJ1-2; D gene uncertain. The V gene lost 4 bases and the J gene lost 10 bases, with 25 bases spanning the gap. The CDR3 loop spans 16 amino acids. Germline V gene sequence: CDR1 MNHEY, CDR2 SVGAGI. DNA for the CDR3: TGTGCCAGCAGTTTATTTCCGACCTTTGAACATTTTGTCTACACCTTC. Its translation: CASSLFPTFEHFVYTF.

This clone was counted between two and nine times. Other DNA variants within this sample encode the same CDR3. This chain joins TRBV28 and TRBJ2-7, with 7 bases lining up with TRBD2. The CDR3 loop spans 13 amino acids. With V trimmed by 6 bases and J by 0 bases, 2 bases remained unmatched. CDR1 is MDHEN and CDR2 is SYDVKM in the germline V gene. Here the CDR3 reads CASRTGGSYEQYF. CDR3 DNA: TGTGCCAGCAGGACGGGAGGCTCCTACGAGCAGTACTTC.

The gene calls are TRBV9 and TRBJ2-5; D is undetermined. The CDR3 sequence is 14 residues long. In germline, CDR1 is SGDLS, CDR2 YYNGEE. The V gene lost 2 bases and the J gene lost 6 bases, with 14 bases spanning the gap. CDR3 protein: CASSVSLGTKTQYF. In nucleotides, the CDR3 is TGTGCCAGCAGCGTCTCCTTGGGTACGAAGACCCAGTACTTC.